This T cell receptor beta chain originates from a study of CD8+CD57+ T cells in acquired aplastic anemia. Study-wide background: The DNA of sorted CD4+ and CD8+ cells averaged roughly 3.2 ug. The study, taken as a whole, reports: The study identified 25 to 30 CD8+ CDR3 sequences shared by patients and controls.

Points on this clonotype: The antigen is unknown.

For sequencing, patients were chosen who had shown expansion of CD8+CD57+ cells by flow cytometry. According to the study, genomic DNA was the template for TCR beta VDJ and CDR3 profiling. TCRdb ran MiXCR on the reads and lists one entry per CDR3 protein. The table records some 170,000 distinct CDR3 sequences, 60% to 80% of them present only once. This CDR3 region has 15 residues. Trimming cost V 2 bases and J 4 bases, with 13 bases left between them. The germline V gene encodes CDR1 ENHRY and CDR2 SYGVKD. This chain links TRBV10-3 with TRBJ2-3, with TRBD2 as a possible D gene (5 bases). The sequence derives from a human donor with aplastic anemia. What was sequenced was sorted CD4+, CD8+, or CD8+CD57+ T cells (not recorded which) from PBMCs. The CDR3 nucleotides read TGTGCCATCAGTGAGCCGGGATCTAGTGCAGATACGCAGTATTTT. Its translation: CAISEPGSSADTQYF.